This TCR beta chain was observed in a study of blood T cells in healthy people across ages. Sample-barcoded 5' priming and a J-beta primer mix drove a second PCR of 7 to 11 cycles. TCRdb reprocessed the 5' RACE reads via MiXCR and lists one record per CDR3 protein. The top ten clones hold roughly 2% of a sample with 1.5 million to 2 million distinct CDR3 sequences, about 50% of them seen once. Notes on this clonotype: Its ends do not fully match the called genes, so a read error is possible.

Germline assignment: CDR1 SGDLS and CDR2 YYNGEE. This CDR3 is 15 amino acids long. The rearrangement links TRBV9 to TRBJ2-3, with a weak D call TRBD1 (5 bases). Material: blood. The TCR sequence derives from a woman aged 40 to 49 in good health. CDR3 sequence (DNA): TGTGCCAGCAGCGTACAGGGATCGGGCACTGATACGCAGTATTTT. Translated, it gives CASSVQGSGTDTQYF. The entire variable domain, with the rest obtained from reference TRBV9 and TRBJ2-3, is as follows: DSGVTQTPKHLITATGQRVTLRCSPRSGDLSVYWYQQSLDQGLQFLIQYYNGEERAKGNILERFSAQQFPDLHSELNLSSLELGDSALYFCASSVQGSGTDTQYFGPGTRLTVL.